What follows are 31 T cell receptor beta chains derived from one specimen sequenced in a study of blood T cell repertoires in COVID-19. Sequencing was performed with immunoSEQ multiplex PCR; in TCRdb, only in-frame clones are kept and a portion is missing. The table lists 200,000 to 250,000 clones, 75% to 90% of them singletons. Sample: peripheral blood. The receptors here all came from a man aged 25 to 45 with COVID-19, enrolled during active disease.

In nucleotides, the CDR3 is TGTGCCAGCAGTGATAACGGTTTGAGTGAGCAGTACTTC. It codes for CASSDNGLSEQYF. The rearrangement links TRBV6-1 to TRBJ2-7; unclear D gene. This CDR3 is built from 13 residues. Per germline, CDR1 MNHNS and CDR2 SASEGT. Between the trimmed V and J ends, which lost 3 bases and 7 bases, there was a span of 13 bases.

J is TRBJ1-2 and V is TRBV25-1, with a weak D call TRBD1 (6 bases). Trimming removed 0 bases at V and 4 bases at J, with 12 bases between. The CDR3 covers 15 residues. Germline CDR1 and CDR2: MGHDK and SYGVNS. CDR3 nucleotide sequence: TGTGCCAGCAGTGAATATCAGGCAGGGGTCTATGGCTACACCTTC. Its translation: CASSEYQAGVYGYTF.

The J gene is TRBJ1-2, the V gene TRBV9; TRBD1 agrees at 9 bases. The CDR3 consists of 14 residues. Looked up from germline, CDR1 is SGDLS and CDR2 is YYNGEE. V dropped 3 bases and J dropped 8; count of bases not matched to a gene: 8. In DNA form, the CDR3 reads TGTGCCAGCAGCGCCCGGGACAGGGTGGCAGGCTACACCTTC. This encodes CASSARDRVAGYTF.

V gene TRBV30 combines with J gene TRBJ1-4; maybe TRBD1 (6 bases). Germline V gene data show CDR1 as GTSNPN and CDR2 as SVGIG (reference sequence). The CDR3 length is 14 residues. V shed 0 bases and J shed 6 bases, with 11 bases lying between them. For the CDR3, the DNA is TGTGCCTGGAGTGTCGGAGGGGGGGATGAAAAACTGTTTTTT. Amino acids: CAWSVGGGDEKLFF.

This clone was detected only once. The genes are TRBV12-3 or TRBV12-4 and TRBJ1-2; D unclear. The CDR3 is made up of 10 amino acids. The V end was cut by 3 bases, the J end by 7 bases, with 3 bases between. This chain's CDR3 is CASSFVGYTF. The CDR3 nucleotides are TGTGCCAGCAGTTTCGTTGGCTACACCTTC.

The rearrangement uses TRBV14 and TRBJ1-4; 7 nucleotides line up with TRBD1. CDR3 length: 15 amino acids. V shed 1 base, J shed 8 bases, and the junction held 7 bases outside the gene matches. Per the germline V gene, CDR1 is SGHDN and CDR2 is FVKESK. The CDR3 protein is CASSQGGQRWEKLFF. In DNA, the CDR3 is TGTGCCAGCAGCCAAGGGGGACAGCGCTGGGAAAAACTGTTTTTT.

The rearrangement uses TRBV11-2 and TRBJ1-2, with 7 positions matching TRBD1. This CDR3 has 13 amino acids. The germline gives CDR1 SGHAT, CDR2 FQNNGV. V lost 5 bases, J lost 8 bases, and 8 bases stayed unmatched. The CDR3 DNA is TGTGCCAGCAGCGCACTAGACAGGGCCGGCTACACCTTC. Amino acid sequence: CASSALDRAGYTF.

This chain links TRBV5-8 with TRBJ1-1; no firm D call. CDR1 and CDR2 from the germline V gene are SGHTS and YDEGEE. V lost 2 bases and J lost 2, with 10 bases in between. The CDR3 contains 14 residues. The CDR3 protein is CASSLWAPNTEAFF. The CDR3 coding sequence is TGTGCCAGCAGCTTATGGGCCCCCAACACTGAAGCTTTCTTT.

This sequence joins TRBV30 and TRBJ2-7; D is possibly TRBD1 (6 bases). V gave up 3 bases and J gave up 4 bases, with 13 bases separating them. Germline lookup yields CDR1 GTSNPN and CDR2 SVGIG (reference sequence). This CDR3 has 13 residues. This CDR3 reads CAWRDSAPYEQYF. CDR3 coding DNA: TGTGCCTGGAGGGACAGTGCCCCATACGAGCAGTACTTC.

V is TRBV25-1 and J is TRBJ2-3, with D maybe TRBD1 (5 bases). Trimming pared 7 bases from V and 0 bases from J, leaving 14 bases between. The V gene's germline CDR1 is MGHDK and CDR2 SYGVNS. This CDR3 is 15 amino acids long. The CDR3 DNA follows: TGTGCCAGCAAGGGATGGGGCCTAAGCACAGATACGCAGTATTTT. The encoded protein is CASKGWGLSTDTQYF.

The gene calls are TRBV6-6 and TRBJ2-7; 7 nucleotides agree with TRBD1. Germline V gene sequence: CDR1 MNHNY, CDR2 SVGAGI (reference sequence). This CDR3 contains 16 residues. V was clipped by 0 bases and J by 1 base; unmatched bases: 6. The CDR3 here is CASSYSIRDSSYEQYF. Here the CDR3 DNA reads TGTGCCAGCAGTTACTCTATCCGGGACAGTTCCTACGAGCAGTACTTC.

The chain combines TRBV19 with TRBJ1-1, with no clear D. V was pared by 3 bases and J by 4 bases, with 12 bases between. The germline CDR1 and CDR2 sequences are LNHDA and SQIVND (reference sequence). The CDR3 consists of 14 residues. The CDR3 spells CASSIASLGTEAFF. DNA of the CDR3: TGTGCCAGTAGTATCGCCTCCCTAGGCACTGAAGCTTTCTTT.

The chain joins TRBV10-3 to TRBJ1-3; a weak D match, TRBD1 (6 bases). Looked up from germline, CDR1 is ENHRY and CDR2 is SYGVKD. The CDR3 runs to 14 residues. V was trimmed by 10 bases and J by 4 bases, leaving 17 bases between them. CDR3: CATSQGQGGNTIYF. DNA of the CDR3: TGTGCCACCTCCCAGGGGCAGGGAGGAAACACCATATATTTT.

The chain employs TRBV5-6 and TRBJ1-2; a weak D match, TRBD1 (5 bases). The V and J ends lost 3 bases and 1 base respectively, with 13 bases between them. The V gene's germline CDR1 is SGHDT and CDR2 YYEEEE. The CDR3 extends over 15 amino acids. CDR3: CASSSSGTYNYGYTF. Here the CDR3 DNA reads TGTGCCAGCAGCTCATCCGGGACTTATAACTATGGCTACACCTTC. Filled out from reference TRBV5-6 and TRBJ1-2, the complete variable domain reads DAGVTQSPTHLIKTRGQQVTLRCSPKSGHDTVSWYQQALGQGPQFIFQYYEEEERQRGNFPDRFSGHQFPNYSSELNVNALLLGDSALYLCASSSSGTYNYGYTFGSGTRLTVV.

The chain combines TRBV5-1 with TRBJ2-4, with D tentatively TRBD1 (5 bases). In germline, CDR1 is SGHRS, CDR2 YFSETQ. V was shortened by 2 bases and J by 0 bases, with 12 bases between the two germline ends. This CDR3 region has 16 residues. This CDR3 is CASSFGTGLAKNIQYF. In DNA, the CDR3 is TGCGCCAGCAGCTTTGGTACAGGTCTAGCCAAAAACATTCAGTACTTC.

The chain recombines TRBV12-3 or TRBV12-4 with TRBJ1-1; D gene unclear. With 5 bases removed from V and 1 base from J, the gap between germline ends came to 8 bases. The CDR3 loop spans 13 amino acids. CDR3 in DNA: TGTGCCAGCAGTGGAAGGAGGAACACTGAAGCTTTCTTT. Residues: CASSGRRNTEAFF.

The rearrangement uses TRBV7-2 and TRBJ2-3; 11 nucleotides align to TRBD2. The CDR3 covers 16 residues. Germline V gene data show CDR1 as SGHTA and CDR2 as FQGNSA. V was pared by 0 bases and J by 3 bases, with 2 bases of the junction left unmatched. The CDR3 here is CASSLAVAGGTDTQYF. Written as DNA, the CDR3 is TGTGCCAGCAGCTTAGCGGTAGCGGGGGGGACAGATACGCAGTATTTT.

This clone came up once. The chain recombines TRBV19 with TRBJ2-7, with 8 bases identical to TRBD1. The CDR3 covers 13 residues. Germline assignment: CDR1 LNHDA and CDR2 SQIVND (reference sequence). J lost 5 bases, V lost 9 bases, and 9 bases had no gene match. The chain's CDR3 is CASNGQGRNEQYF. CDR3 nucleotides: TGTGCCAGCAACGGACAGGGTAGAAACGAGCAGTACTTC.

The chain has TRBV12-5 and TRBJ2-7; D is uncertain. Germline V gives CDR1 LGHNT, CDR2 FRNRAP. Trimming took 9 bases from V and 5 from J, leaving 8 bases between them. The CDR3 contains 10 residues. CDR3 DNA sequence: TGTGCTAGCGAGGAACACGAGCAGTACTTC. Its protein product is CASEEHEQYF.

J is TRBJ2-3 and V is TRBV7-2; D is possibly TRBD1 (5 bases). The CDR3 consists of 14 residues. Germline values: CDR1 SGHTA, CDR2 FQGNSA. Trimming pared 5 bases from V and 4 bases from J, leaving 13 bases between. CDR3 sequence: CASSLRQMADTQYF. The CDR3 DNA follows: TGTGCCAGCAGCCTCCGACAGATGGCAGATACGCAGTATTTT.

The chain employs TRBV24-1 and TRBJ1-2; tentative D call: TRBD1 (5 bases). V dropped 3 bases and J dropped 8 bases, with 12 bases sitting between them. Germline-derived CDR1 and CDR2 are KGHDR and SFDVKD. This CDR3 is built from 13 residues. The chain's CDR3 is CATSDGRQTGYTF. CDR3 nucleotides: TGTGCCACCAGTGATGGCCGACAGACAGGCTACACCTTC.

Notes on this clone: With a much larger clone just one base away, this may be a read error. The V and J genes are TRBV6-6 and TRBJ2-7, with 10 bases that match TRBD1. Germline V CDR1 and CDR2: MNHNY, SVGAGI (reference sequence). With V trimmed by 2 bases and J by 3 bases, 1 base remained unmatched. The CDR3 extends over 14 amino acids. CDR3 bases: TGTGCCAGCAGTTACGGGACAGGGGTCTACGAGCAGTACTTC. Protein: CASSYGTGVYEQYF.

The chain couples TRBV6-2 or TRBV6-3 to TRBJ1-1; possibly TRBD1 for D (6 bases). Per germline, CDR1 MNHEY and CDR2 SVGEGT. This CDR3 comprises 16 residues. Trimming took 2 bases from V and 6 from J, leaving 19 bases between them. The CDR3 DNA is TGTGCCAGCAGTTACACTCCGGGACAATTTGTCCCTGAAGCTTTCTTT. This sequence encodes CASSYTPGQFVPEAFF.

The gene calls are TRBV5-1 and TRBJ2-2; D is uncertain. The CDR3 spans 15 residues. The V gene's germline CDR1 is SGHRS and CDR2 YFSETQ. Trimming removed 0 bases from V and 4 bases from J, with 10 bases in between. This CDR3 reads CASSLESGSTGELFF. For the CDR3, the DNA is TGCGCCAGCAGCTTGGAGTCAGGTTCCACCGGGGAGCTGTTTTTT.

V gene TRBV9 combines with J gene TRBJ2-7; D call uncertain. Looked up from germline, CDR1 is SGDLS and CDR2 is YYNGEE. V was cut by 0 bases and J by 4 bases, with 5 bases left in between. The CDR3 runs 12 residues. Here the CDR3 reads CASSVVHYEQYF. The CDR3, as DNA: TGTGCCAGCAGCGTAGTCCATTACGAGCAGTACTTC.

The chain recombines TRBV3-1 (or the pseudogene TRBV3-2) with TRBJ2-7; weak D call: TRBD2 (5 bases). Germline V gene lookup returns CDR1 LGHDT and CDR2 YNNKEL (reference sequence). CDR3 length equals 13 residues. Trimming removed 2 bases from V and 3 bases from J, with 8 bases in between. CDR3 in amino acids: CASSQHRGYEQYF. CDR3 DNA: TGTGCCAGCAGCCAACATCGGGGCTACGAGCAGTACTTC.

The rearrangement uses TRBV28 and TRBJ1-3; a weak D match, TRBD1 (6 bases). The CDR3 runs 14 residues. CDR1 and CDR2 from the germline V gene are MDHEN and SYDVKM. The germline V and J ends were trimmed by 5 bases and 4 bases, with 12 bases remaining between them. The CDR3 sequence is CASSGGAEGNTIYF. CDR3 DNA sequence: TGTGCCAGCAGTGGGGGCGCGGAGGGAAACACCATATATTTT.

This sequence joins TRBV27 and TRBJ2-6; unclear D gene. This CDR3 is 13 amino acids long. CDR1 MNHEY and CDR2 SMNVEV come from the germline V gene (reference sequence). Deletions cut 6 bases from V and 0 bases from J, with 3 bases between. This chain's CDR3 is CASRSSGANVLTF. Here the CDR3 DNA reads TGTGCCAGCAGGAGCTCTGGGGCCAACGTCCTGACTTTC.

The chain links TRBV5-6 to TRBJ1-4; 9 positions match TRBD1. Germline V gene sequence: CDR1 SGHDT, CDR2 YYEEEE. The CDR3 contains 16 residues. V gave up 0 bases and J gave up 4 bases; unmatched junction bases: 4. CDR3 region: CASSLVGQGHNEKLFF. The CDR3 DNA reads as TGTGCCAGCAGCTTGGTGGGACAGGGACATAATGAAAAACTGTTTTTT. Full variable domain (missing parts from reference TRBV5-6 and TRBJ1-4): DAGVTQSPTHLIKTRGQQVTLRCSPKSGHDTVSWYQQALGQGPQFIFQYYEEEERQRGNFPDRFSGHQFPNYSSELNVNALLLGDSALYLCASSLVGQGHNEKLFFGSGTQLSVL.

The CDR3 reads CASSRSDRVGLYTF. The CDR3 DNA reads as TGTGCCAGCAGCCGATCAGACAGGGTAGGGCTCTACACCTTC. V is TRBV28 and J is TRBJ1-2; 7 positions agree with TRBD1. The CDR3 is made up of 14 amino acids. V gave up 6 bases and J gave up 10 bases; unmatched junction bases: 14. The V gene's germline CDR1 is MDHEN and CDR2 SYDVKM.

This clone was counted once. The chain has TRBV18 and TRBJ2-6; 7 bases line up with TRBD1. CDR1 and CDR2 (germline): KGHSH, LQKENI. Trimming removed 2 bases from V and 7 bases from J; junction bases left unmatched: 20. The CDR3 sequence is 20 residues long. The CDR3 nucleotides read TGTGCCAGCTCACCATTTGAGTTAGGGGGCGCGGTAGGAATAGCCAACGTCCTGACTTTC. Translated: CASSPFELGGAVGIANVLTF. Full variable domain (rest looked up from reference TRBV18 and TRBJ2-6): NAGVMQNPRHLVRRRGQEARLRCSPMKGHSHVYWYRQLPEEGLKFMVYLQKENIIDESGMPKERFSAEFPKEGPSILRIQQVVRGDSAAYFCASSPFELGGAVGIANVLTFGAGSRLTVL.